What follows are 26 T cell receptor beta chains derived from one specimen sequenced in a study of T-cell memory formation after mild COVID-19. In TCRdb, the 5' RACE reads were re-called with MiXCR into one record per CDR3 protein. The data hold approximately 89,000 distinct CDR3 sequences, with roughly 12% observed a single time. The specimen sequenced was PBMCs or a T cell subset sorted from them (not recorded which). These receptors originate from a man younger than 30 who had mild COVID-19 (a few samples of this study predate the infection). Cell type and time point are not known.

This chain uses TRBV27 with TRBJ2-3, with D perhaps matching TRBD2 (6 bases). CDR1 and CDR2 (germline): MNHEY, SMNVEV (reference sequence). There are 14 residues in the CDR3. Trimming cost V 1 base and J 2 bases, with 7 bases left between them. Here the CDR3 reads CASSLWGVTDTQYF. The CDR3 bases are TGTGCCAGCAGTTTATGGGGGGTCACAGATACGCAGTATTTT.

This clonotype was seen only a few times. Written as DNA, the CDR3 is TGTGCCAGCAGCATCCATACGGGACAGGGAGAGACCCAGTACTTC. It translates to CASSIHTGQGETQYF. The V and J genes are TRBV11-2 and TRBJ2-5; 9 bases match TRBD1. CDR1 is SGHAT, CDR2 FQNNGV, per germline. The CDR3 is 15 amino acids. V trimming: 5 bases; J trimming: 4 bases; junction bases outside the gene matches: 8.

The chain carries TRBV27 and TRBJ1-1, with D possibly matching TRBD1 (6 bases). Trimming shortened V by 11 bases and J by 1 base, and 26 bases separated the two germline ends. CDR3 size: 17 residues. The germline gives CDR1 MNHEY, CDR2 SMNVEV (reference sequence). CDR3: CASSGGPAGVWNTEAFF. CDR3 bases: TGTGCCTCCAGCGGGGGCCCGGCAGGGGTATGGAACACTGAAGCTTTCTTT.

The V gene is TRBV5-1, the J gene TRBJ2-1; D is possibly TRBD1 or TRBD2 (5 bases each). V was shortened by 2 bases and J by 6 bases, with 15 bases between the two germline ends. This CDR3 spans 15 amino acids. Germline CDR1 is SGHRS and CDR2 is YFSETQ. The CDR3 DNA reads as TGCGCCAGCAGCTTCCGGGACCCCACTTCCAATGAGCAGTTCTTC. Protein: CASSFRDPTSNEQFF.

Many counts were recorded for this clonotype. The rearrangement links TRBV7-9 to TRBJ1-1; D is unresolved. Germline V CDR1 and CDR2: SEHNR, FQNEAQ (reference sequence). Trimming removed 7 bases from V and 11 bases from J, with 14 bases in between. The CDR3 consists of 11 residues. This chain's CDR3 is CASTFGVMAFF. CDR3 bases: TGTGCCAGCACCTTCGGGGTTATGGCTTTCTTT.

The table lists this clonotype with a few counts. The V call is TRBV12-3 or TRBV12-4, the J call TRBJ1-1; 9 positions agree with TRBD1. J was trimmed by 7 bases and V by 3 bases; bases with no gene match: 6. The CDR3 totals 14 residues. The CDR3 DNA is TGTGCCAGCAGTTTTCCTGGGACAGGGCTTGAAGCTTTCTTT. The encoded protein is CASSFPGTGLEAFF.

V usage is TRBV5-1 and J usage is TRBJ2-5; D might be TRBD2 (5 bases). Germline CDR1 reads SGHRS; CDR2 reads YFSETQ. The CDR3 loop spans 17 amino acids. V gave up 4 bases and J gave up 0 bases, with 19 bases separating them. CDR3 bases: TGCGCCAGCAGCCGGGAACTAGGTCACGAGAACCAAGAGACCCAGTACTTC. Encoded protein: CASSRELGHENQETQYF.

This sequence joins TRBV6-2 or TRBV6-3 and TRBJ1-1, with D uncertain. Germline values: CDR1 MNHEY, CDR2 SVGEGT. This CDR3 has 14 amino acids. Trimming took 2 bases from V and 4 from J, leaving 11 bases between them. The CDR3 DNA is TGTGCCAGCAGTTACGGTAGGACTTCCACTGAAGCTTTCTTT. The encoded protein is CASSYGRTSTEAFF.

This clonotype has a handful of counts. This chain links TRBV24-1 with TRBJ2-1; possible D gene TRBD2, 5 bases. The germline V gene has CDR1 KGHDR and CDR2 SFDVKD. The CDR3 is made up of 18 amino acids. The V gene lost 5 bases and the J gene lost 2 bases, with 21 bases spanning the gap. The DNA for the CDR3 is TGTGCCACCAGTGCGGGCCGAGGCAACTCGGGGACCTACAATGAGCAGTTCTTC. It codes for CATSAGRGNSGTYNEQFF.

This chain uses TRBV4-3 with TRBJ2-1, with D possibly matching TRBD1 (6 bases). The CDR3 totals 16 residues. Germline V lookup: CDR1 LGHNA, CDR2 YSLEER. Trimming shortened V by 0 bases and J by 5 bases, and 14 bases separated the two germline ends. The CDR3 protein is CASSQEFWRTDNEQFF. CDR3 sequence (DNA): TGCGCCAGCAGCCAAGAATTCTGGAGGACAGACAATGAGCAGTTCTTC.

This clonotype was counted a few times. V gene TRBV5-1 combines with J gene TRBJ1-6, with TRBD1 matching over 7 bases. V trimming: 4 bases; J trimming: 0 bases; junction bases outside the gene matches: 13. The CDR3 covers 19 residues. The germline V gene has CDR1 SGHRS and CDR2 YFSETQ. DNA of the CDR3: TGCGCCAGCAGCCTGACCGGGACAGTACTGAGCTCCTATAATTCACCCCTCCACTTT. Amino acid sequence: CASSLTGTVLSSYNSPLHF.

The chain combines TRBV4-1 with TRBJ2-3; D gene unclear. The CDR3 has 14 amino acids. Looked up from germline, CDR1 is MGHRA and CDR2 is YSYEKL. The V end was cut by 0 bases, the J end by 6 bases, with 10 bases between. This CDR3 reads CASSQENLMDTQYF. CDR3 nucleotide sequence: TGCGCCAGCAGCCAAGAGAACCTAATGGATACGCAGTATTTT.

This clonotype was detected a few times. The chain uses TRBV7-2 and TRBJ1-1, with 7 bases identical to TRBD1. From germline, CDR1 is SGHTA and CDR2 FQGNSA. The CDR3 sequence is 11 residues long. The CDR3 loop reads CVLLRGGAAFF. The CDR3 DNA reads TGTGTCCTCCTCAGGGGGGGCGCAGCTTTCTTT.

A few counts support this clonotype. The V gene is TRBV10-3, the J gene TRBJ2-5, with D possibly being TRBD2 (7 bases). V shed 6 bases and J shed 4 bases, with 12 bases lying between them. CDR1 is ENHRY and CDR2 is SYGVKD in the germline V gene. This CDR3 is 13 amino acids long. The chain's CDR3 is CAIRSGGPETQYF. CDR3 coding DNA: TGTGCCATCAGGTCGGGGGGCCCAGAGACCCAGTACTTC.

Only a few counts were recorded for this clonotype. The V and J genes are TRBV4-1 and TRBJ1-5; tentatively, D is TRBD1 (6 bases). The V and J ends lost 1 base and 0 bases respectively, with 13 bases between them. Germline CDR1 and CDR2: MGHRA and YSYEKL. CDR3 size: 17 residues. The CDR3 is CASSQVVRGPSNQPQHF. CDR3 DNA sequence: TGCGCCAGCAGCCAAGTTGTCAGGGGACCTAGCAATCAGCCCCAGCATTTT.

This clonotype was detected a few times. The chain links TRBV7-9 to TRBJ2-3; D is perhaps TRBD1 or TRBD2 (5 bases each). V was shortened by 3 bases and J by 2 bases, with 15 bases between the two germline ends. The CDR3 spans 16 residues. Per the germline V gene, CDR1 is SEHNR and CDR2 is FQNEAQ (reference sequence). The CDR3 nucleotides are TGTGCCAGCAGCTTTCGGACGGGGCTTTCCACAGATACGCAGTATTTT. Protein sequence: CASSFRTGLSTDTQYF.

The chain employs TRBV4-1 and TRBJ1-5; D call uncertain. Trimming stripped 4 bases from V and 0 bases from J, with 10 bases between. This CDR3 has 15 residues. The germline CDR1 and CDR2 sequences are MGHRA and YSYEKL. CDR3 region: CASSLNSNSNQPQHF. The DNA for the CDR3 is TGCGCCAGCAGCCTAAACAGCAATAGCAATCAGCCCCAGCATTTT.

A note on this clonotype: The junction departs from germline at one end; a sequencing error may be responsible. V usage is TRBV9 and J usage is TRBJ2-1, with TRBD2 as a possible D gene (6 bases). This CDR3 spans 14 amino acids. Germline lookup yields CDR1 SGDLS and CDR2 YYNGEE. The CDR3 nucleotides are TGTGCCAGCTGCGTGGAGGGGTATGGGAATGAGCAGTTCTTC. It yields the protein CASCVEGYGNEQFF.

The rearrangement uses TRBV4-3 and TRBJ1-5, with D possibly matching TRBD1 (6 bases). V shed 1 base and J shed 7 bases, with 14 bases lying between them. The length of the CDR3 is 15 residues. CDR1 is LGHNA and CDR2 is YSLEER in the germline V gene. CDR3 bases: TGCGCCAGCAGCCAAGTAGCAGGGGACGAACAGCCCCAGCATTTT. Translation gives CASSQVAGDEQPQHF.

J is TRBJ2-7 and V is TRBV7-9; no clear D. This CDR3 comprises 12 residues. Deletions cut 5 bases from V and 3 bases from J, with 8 bases between. Germline values: CDR1 SEHNR, CDR2 FQNEAQ (reference sequence). DNA of the CDR3: TGTGCCAGCAGCCTTAACTTCTACGAGCAGTACGTC. It encodes CASSLNFYEQYV.

This clonotype has a handful of counts. CDR3 nucleotide sequence: TGTGCCAGTAGTAACACAGGGGGCGTTCACAATGAGCAGTTCTTC. Translating gives CASSNTGGVHNEQFF. The V gene is TRBV19, the J gene TRBJ2-1; 9 nucleotides line up with TRBD1. Germline CDR1 and CDR2: LNHDA and SQIVND (reference sequence). The CDR3 has 15 amino acids. J gave up 5 bases and V 4 bases, and 6 bases lay outside the gene matches.

The chain combines TRBV4-1 with TRBJ2-1; tentatively, D is TRBD2 (6 bases). V shed 2 bases and J shed 2 bases, with 7 bases lying between them. The V gene's germline CDR1 is MGHRA and CDR2 YSYEKL. The CDR3 loop spans 14 amino acids. In DNA form, the CDR3 reads TGCGCCAGCAGCCAAAGGAGGGCCTACAATGAGCAGTTCTTC. Protein product: CASSQRRAYNEQFF.

This chain joins TRBV6-5 and TRBJ2-7; 7 bases agree with TRBD1. CDR1 MNHEY and CDR2 SVGAGI come from the germline V gene. The CDR3 length is 13 residues. Trimming took 8 bases from V and 2 from J; bases not matched to a gene: 6. CDR3 region: CASLGTATYEQYF. The CDR3 DNA sequence: TGTGCCAGCCTAGGGACAGCCACCTACGAGCAGTACTTC.

The sample holds many counts of this clonotype. V and J are TRBV27 and TRBJ2-3; a possible D gene is TRBD2 (5 bases). The CDR3 has 17 amino acids. Trimming removed 1 base at V and 5 bases at J, with 19 bases between. Germline CDR1 MNHEY, CDR2 SMNVEV (reference sequence). CDR3 sequence: CASSLWSGLAAQDTQYF. The CDR3 DNA reads TGTGCCAGCAGTTTATGGTCTGGCCTAGCTGCACAAGATACGCAGTATTTT.

This clonotype appeared a few times. The genes are TRBV12-3 or TRBV12-4 and TRBJ2-1; D gene uncertain. The V end lost 0 bases, the J end lost 7 bases, and 7 bases lay between the germline ends. The CDR3 runs to 13 residues. For the CDR3, the DNA is TGTGCCAGCAGTTTAGCAGGGTTAAATGAGCAGTTCTTC. Encoded protein: CASSLAGLNEQFF.

J is TRBJ2-3 and V is TRBV3-1, with a tentative D call TRBD2 (6 bases). Germline V lookup: CDR1 LGHDT, CDR2 YNNKEL (reference sequence). This CDR3 is 14 amino acids long. Trimming left V 4 bases short and J 2 bases short, with 10 bases between. Here the CDR3 DNA reads TGTGCCAGCAGCCCCGGCGGGGTCACAGATACGCAGTATTTT. Translation: CASSPGGVTDTQYF.